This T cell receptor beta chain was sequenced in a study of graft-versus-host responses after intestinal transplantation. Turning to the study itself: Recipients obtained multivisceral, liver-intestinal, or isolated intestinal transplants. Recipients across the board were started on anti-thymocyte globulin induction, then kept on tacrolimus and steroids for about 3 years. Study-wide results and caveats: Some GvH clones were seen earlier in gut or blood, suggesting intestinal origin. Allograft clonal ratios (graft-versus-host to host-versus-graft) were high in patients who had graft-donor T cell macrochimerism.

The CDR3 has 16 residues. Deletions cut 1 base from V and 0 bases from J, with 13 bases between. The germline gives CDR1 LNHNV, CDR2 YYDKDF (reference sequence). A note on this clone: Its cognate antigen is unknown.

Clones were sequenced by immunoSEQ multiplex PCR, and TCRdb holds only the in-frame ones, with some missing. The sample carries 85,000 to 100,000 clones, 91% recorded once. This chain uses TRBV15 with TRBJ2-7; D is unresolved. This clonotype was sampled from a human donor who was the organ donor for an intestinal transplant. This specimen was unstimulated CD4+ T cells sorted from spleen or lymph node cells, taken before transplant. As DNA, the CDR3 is TGTGCCACCAGCAGAGCGTCGAGGCTACCCTCCTACGAGCAGTACTTC. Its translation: CATSRASRLPSYEQYF. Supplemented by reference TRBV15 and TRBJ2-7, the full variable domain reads DAMVIQNPRYQVTQFGKPVTLSCSQTLNHNVMYWYQQKSSQAPKLLFHYYDKDFNNEADTPDNFQSRRPNTSFCFLDIRSPGLGDTAMYLCATSRASRLPSYEQYFGPGTRLTVT.